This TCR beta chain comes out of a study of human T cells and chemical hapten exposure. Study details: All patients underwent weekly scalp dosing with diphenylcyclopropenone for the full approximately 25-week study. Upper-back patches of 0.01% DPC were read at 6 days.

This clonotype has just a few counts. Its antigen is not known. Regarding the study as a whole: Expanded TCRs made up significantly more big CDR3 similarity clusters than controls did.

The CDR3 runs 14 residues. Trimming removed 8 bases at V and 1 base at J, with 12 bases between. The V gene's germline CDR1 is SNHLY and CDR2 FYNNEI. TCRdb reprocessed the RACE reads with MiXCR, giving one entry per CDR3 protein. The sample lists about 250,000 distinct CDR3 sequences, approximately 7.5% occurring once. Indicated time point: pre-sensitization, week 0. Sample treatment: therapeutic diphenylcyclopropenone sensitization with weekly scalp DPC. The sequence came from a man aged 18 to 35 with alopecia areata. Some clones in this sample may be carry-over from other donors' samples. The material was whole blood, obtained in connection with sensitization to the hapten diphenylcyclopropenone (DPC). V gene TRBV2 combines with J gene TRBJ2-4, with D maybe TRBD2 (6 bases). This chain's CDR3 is CASVGGLAKNIQYF. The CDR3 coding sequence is TGTGCCAGCGTGGGGGGACTTGCCAAAAACATTCAGTACTTC. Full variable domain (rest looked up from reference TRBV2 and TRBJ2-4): EPEVTQTPSHQVTQMGQEVILRCVPISNHLYFYWYRQILGQKVEFLVSFYNNEISEKSEIFDDQFSVERPDGSNFTLKIRSTKLEDSAMYFCASVGGLAKNIQYFGAGTRLSVL.